Below, 21 T cell receptor beta chains from the same sample are listed, as sequenced in a study of blood T cell repertoires in COVID-19. The data were produced by immunoSEQ multiplex PCR, yet TCRdb's version contains in-frame clones alone and is incomplete. The data contain tens of thousands of clones, around 90% of them singletons. Sequences were obtained from peripheral blood. All receptors derive from a woman older than 75 with active COVID-19.

The CDR3 DNA is TGTGCCAGCAGCCGGGAGGCGGGGGCCCCAGATACGCAGTATTTT. Amino acid sequence: CASSREAGAPDTQYF. The chain couples TRBV5-4 to TRBJ2-3; D may be TRBD2 (7 bases). The CDR3 runs to 15 residues. V shed 4 bases and J shed 4 bases, with 16 bases lying between them. Germline loops: CDR1 SGHNT, CDR2 YYREEE (reference sequence).

This clone has only one observation. V and J are TRBV4-2 and TRBJ1-3, with D unclear. V shed 0 bases and J shed 2 bases, with 8 bases lying between them. Germline-derived CDR1 and CDR2 are LGHNA and YNFKEQ. There are 15 residues in the CDR3. The DNA of the CDR3 is TGTGCCAGCAGCCAAGACCCGGAGCCTGGAAACACCATATATTTT. This codes for CASSQDPEPGNTIYF.

The rearrangement joins TRBV4-1 to TRBJ2-7; TRBD1 aligns across 8 bases. CDR3 length: 15 amino acids. Trimming removed 1 base from V and 4 bases from J; junction bases left unmatched: 6. Germline V lookup: CDR1 MGHRA, CDR2 YSYEKL. The CDR3: CASSQATGVAYEQYF. CDR3 coding DNA: TGCGCCAGCAGCCAAGCGACAGGGGTAGCGTACGAGCAGTACTTC.

The chain employs TRBV10-3 and TRBJ2-7, with TRBD1 matching over 12 bases. The germline V gene encodes CDR1 ENHRY and CDR2 SYGVKD. The CDR3 extends over 14 amino acids. Losses at the gene ends were 8 bases for V and 7 bases for J; bases not matched to a gene: 9. CDR3 nucleotide sequence: TGTGCCATCGGGCCGGGACAGGGGGCGAGGGAGCAGTACTTC. It specifies CAIGPGQGAREQYF.

The rearrangement joins TRBV27 to TRBJ1-2; 10 bases align to TRBD1. Germline trimming cut 5 bases from V and 4 bases from J; bases unmatched to any gene: 1. Germline V lookup: CDR1 MNHEY, CDR2 SMNVEV (reference sequence). The CDR3 is 13 amino acids. CDR3 amino acids: CASSRDRGYGYTF. In DNA form, the CDR3 reads TGTGCCAGCAGTCGGGACAGGGGCTATGGCTACACCTTC.

The rearrangement joins TRBV5-1 to TRBJ2-5; TRBD1 is a possible D gene (6 bases). Trimming removed 4 bases from V and 5 bases from J, with 15 bases in between. Germline lookup yields CDR1 SGHRS and CDR2 YFSETQ. CDR3 length: 14 residues. The CDR3 loop is CASSERTARETQYF. The CDR3 DNA sequence: TGCGCCAGCAGCGAGCGGACAGCGAGGGAGACCCAGTACTTC.

Only a few counts were recorded for this clone. CDR3 residues: CASSLTGGYEQYF. In DNA form, the CDR3 reads TGTGCCAGCAGCCTAACGGGGGGATACGAGCAGTACTTC. The V gene is TRBV5-4, the J gene TRBJ2-7; 7 bases line up with TRBD2. This CDR3 has 13 amino acids. Germline lookup yields CDR1 SGHNT and CDR2 YYREEE (reference sequence). After removal of 4 bases from V and 4 bases from J, the junction contained 5 bases not matched to a gene.

J is TRBJ2-6 and V is TRBV5-6; D may be TRBD1 (5 bases). Germline CDR1 SGHDT, CDR2 YYEEEE. The CDR3 runs 16 residues. V dropped 2 bases and J dropped 1 base, with 10 bases sitting between them. The CDR3, as DNA: TGTGCCAGCAGCTTCGACAGCCATTCTGGGGCCAACGTCCTGACTTTC. Protein sequence: CASSFDSHSGANVLTF.

The rearrangement links TRBV19 to TRBJ2-7; 7 bases align to TRBD1. The CDR3 extends over 13 amino acids. Germline lookup yields CDR1 LNHDA and CDR2 SQIVND (reference sequence). Germline trimming cut 10 bases from V and 3 bases from J; bases unmatched to any gene: 9. CDR3 sequence (DNA): TGTGCCACCCCATGGGACAGCTGCTACGAGCAGTACTTC. Translating it yields CATPWDSCYEQYF.

The count of this clone is one. The rearrangement links TRBV28 to TRBJ1-4; weak D call: TRBD1 (6 bases). Germline V gene sequence: CDR1 MDHEN, CDR2 SYDVKM. Trimming removed 4 bases at V and 8 bases at J, with 14 bases between. This CDR3 has 14 amino acids. In nucleotides, the CDR3 is TGTGCCAGCAGTTCGACAGGCCAGGGGGAAAAACTGTTTTTT. This codes for CASSSTGQGEKLFF.

V is TRBV27 and J is TRBJ2-5, with TRBD2 matching over 11 bases. CDR1 and CDR2 (germline): MNHEY, SMNVEV (reference sequence). The V gene end was trimmed by 3 bases and the J gene end by 1 base; junction bases not matched to a gene: 1. The CDR3 extends over 15 amino acids. CDR3 sequence (DNA): TGTGCCAGCAGTTTCACTAGCGGGAGCCAAGAGACCCAGTACTTC. It yields the protein CASSFTSGSQETQYF.

The V call is TRBV6-5, the J call TRBJ1-2, with unresolved D. V was pared by 7 bases and J by 4 bases, with 13 bases between. From germline, CDR1 is MNHEY and CDR2 SVGAGI. The CDR3 is made up of 13 amino acids. The CDR3 sequence: CASTPPGSYGYTF. For the CDR3, the DNA is TGTGCCAGCACTCCCCCAGGCAGCTATGGCTACACCTTC.

V and J are TRBV5-4 and TRBJ2-3, with TRBD1 matching over 7 bases. Germline V gives CDR1 SGHNT, CDR2 YYREEE (reference sequence). The V segment lost 0 bases and the J segment 0 bases; nucleotides outside the gene matches: 7. The CDR3 extends over 17 amino acids. CDR3 in DNA: TGTGCCAGCAGCTTGGAAGGGACAGAAATTAGCACAGATACGCAGTATTTT. It encodes CASSLEGTEISTDTQYF.

V gene TRBV30 combines with J gene TRBJ2-3; D is unresolved. CDR3 length: 11 amino acids. V lost 5 bases and J lost 4, with 7 bases in between. In germline, CDR1 is GTSNPN, CDR2 SVGIG (reference sequence). CDR3 nucleotides: TGTGCCTGGGCTAGACCAGATACGCAGTATTTT. Translating it yields CAWARPDTQYF.

This clone was counted a few times. The chain links TRBV4-2 to TRBJ2-7, with TRBD2 matching over 8 bases. V lost 6 bases to trimming and J lost 6 bases; unmatched junction nucleotides: 4. There are 12 residues in the CDR3. The V gene's germline CDR1 is LGHNA and CDR2 YNFKEQ. The CDR3 DNA is TGTGCCAGCAGAGGGACTAGTGGCGAGCAGTACTTC. This translates into CASRGTSGEQYF.

The rearrangement uses TRBV27 and TRBJ2-3; 13 nucleotides align to TRBD2. Trimming cost V 6 bases and J 4 bases; bases outside gene matches: 4. Germline V CDR1 and CDR2: MNHEY, SMNVEV (reference sequence). The CDR3 runs to 15 residues. The CDR3 nucleotides are TGTGCCAGCAGACTCGGGACTAGCGGGGCAGATACGCAGTATTTT. Translation gives CASRLGTSGADTQYF.

This clone occurred a few times. The V call is TRBV28, the J call TRBJ2-2; 8 bases match TRBD1. With V trimmed by 6 bases and J by 5 bases, 5 bases remained unmatched. The CDR3 extends over 14 amino acids. The germline gives CDR1 MDHEN, CDR2 SYDVKM. The CDR3: CASSRTGGTGELFF. The CDR3 DNA is TGTGCCAGCAGCCGAACAGGGGGTACCGGGGAGCTGTTTTTT.

J is TRBJ1-1 and V is TRBV7-6, with no clear D. This CDR3 has 15 residues. V was shortened by 5 bases and J by 3 bases, with 16 bases between the two germline ends. Germline CDR1 SGHVS, CDR2 FNYEAQ. CDR3 bases: TGTGCCAGCAGCGCCAGCCTTCCTGGGCACACTGAAGCTTTCTTT. This sequence encodes CASSASLPGHTEAFF.

The chain employs TRBV5-1 and TRBJ1-4; 10 positions agree with TRBD1. Unmatched junction bases numbered 7, after V lost 4 bases and J lost 7 bases. CDR1 and CDR2 from the germline V gene are SGHRS and YFSETQ. The CDR3 spans 15 residues. The CDR3 DNA sequence: TGCGCCAGCAGCCCGGGACAGGGGAGTGGTGAAAAACTGTTTTTT. Protein product: CASSPGQGSGEKLFF.

The chain is built from TRBV5-1 and TRBJ1-5; 7 bases are a match to TRBD1. The length of the CDR3 is 14 residues. Trimming at V came to 4 bases and at J to 4 bases, leaving 5 bases not matched to a gene. Germline CDR1 reads SGHRS; CDR2 reads YFSETQ. The CDR3 DNA reads as TGCGCCAGCAGCCCCCAGGACAGGAATCAGCCCCAGCATTTT. Translating it yields CASSPQDRNQPQHF. The whole variable domain, remainder taken from reference TRBV5-1 and TRBJ1-5, is KAGVTQTPRYLIKTRGQQVTLSCSPISGHRSVSWYQQTPGQGLQFLFEYFSETQRNKGNFPGRFSGRQFSNSRSEMNVSTLELGDSALYLCASSPQDRNQPQHFGDGTRLSIL.

The chain couples TRBV7-2 to TRBJ2-2; D unresolved. V dropped 5 bases and J dropped 1 base, with 14 bases sitting between them. Germline V CDR1 and CDR2: SGHTA, FQGNSA. The CDR3 loop spans 16 amino acids. The CDR3 DNA is TGTGCCAGCAGCCAACTTAACTCCAAGAACACCGGGGAGCTGTTTTTT. Protein: CASSQLNSKNTGELFF.